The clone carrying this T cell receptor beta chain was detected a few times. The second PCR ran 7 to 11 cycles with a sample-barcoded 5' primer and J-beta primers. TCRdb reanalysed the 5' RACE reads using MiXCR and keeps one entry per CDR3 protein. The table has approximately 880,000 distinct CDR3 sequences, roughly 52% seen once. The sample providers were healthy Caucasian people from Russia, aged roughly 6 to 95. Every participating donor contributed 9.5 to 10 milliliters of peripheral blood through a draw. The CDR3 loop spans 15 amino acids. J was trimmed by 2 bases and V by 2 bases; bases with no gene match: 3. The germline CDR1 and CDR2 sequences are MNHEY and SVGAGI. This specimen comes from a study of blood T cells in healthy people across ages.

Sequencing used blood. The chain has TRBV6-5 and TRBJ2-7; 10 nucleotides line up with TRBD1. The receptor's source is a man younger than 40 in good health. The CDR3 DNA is TGTGCCAGCAGTTACGAAGGGACAGGGGCCTACGAGCAGTACTTC. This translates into CASSYEGTGAYEQYF.